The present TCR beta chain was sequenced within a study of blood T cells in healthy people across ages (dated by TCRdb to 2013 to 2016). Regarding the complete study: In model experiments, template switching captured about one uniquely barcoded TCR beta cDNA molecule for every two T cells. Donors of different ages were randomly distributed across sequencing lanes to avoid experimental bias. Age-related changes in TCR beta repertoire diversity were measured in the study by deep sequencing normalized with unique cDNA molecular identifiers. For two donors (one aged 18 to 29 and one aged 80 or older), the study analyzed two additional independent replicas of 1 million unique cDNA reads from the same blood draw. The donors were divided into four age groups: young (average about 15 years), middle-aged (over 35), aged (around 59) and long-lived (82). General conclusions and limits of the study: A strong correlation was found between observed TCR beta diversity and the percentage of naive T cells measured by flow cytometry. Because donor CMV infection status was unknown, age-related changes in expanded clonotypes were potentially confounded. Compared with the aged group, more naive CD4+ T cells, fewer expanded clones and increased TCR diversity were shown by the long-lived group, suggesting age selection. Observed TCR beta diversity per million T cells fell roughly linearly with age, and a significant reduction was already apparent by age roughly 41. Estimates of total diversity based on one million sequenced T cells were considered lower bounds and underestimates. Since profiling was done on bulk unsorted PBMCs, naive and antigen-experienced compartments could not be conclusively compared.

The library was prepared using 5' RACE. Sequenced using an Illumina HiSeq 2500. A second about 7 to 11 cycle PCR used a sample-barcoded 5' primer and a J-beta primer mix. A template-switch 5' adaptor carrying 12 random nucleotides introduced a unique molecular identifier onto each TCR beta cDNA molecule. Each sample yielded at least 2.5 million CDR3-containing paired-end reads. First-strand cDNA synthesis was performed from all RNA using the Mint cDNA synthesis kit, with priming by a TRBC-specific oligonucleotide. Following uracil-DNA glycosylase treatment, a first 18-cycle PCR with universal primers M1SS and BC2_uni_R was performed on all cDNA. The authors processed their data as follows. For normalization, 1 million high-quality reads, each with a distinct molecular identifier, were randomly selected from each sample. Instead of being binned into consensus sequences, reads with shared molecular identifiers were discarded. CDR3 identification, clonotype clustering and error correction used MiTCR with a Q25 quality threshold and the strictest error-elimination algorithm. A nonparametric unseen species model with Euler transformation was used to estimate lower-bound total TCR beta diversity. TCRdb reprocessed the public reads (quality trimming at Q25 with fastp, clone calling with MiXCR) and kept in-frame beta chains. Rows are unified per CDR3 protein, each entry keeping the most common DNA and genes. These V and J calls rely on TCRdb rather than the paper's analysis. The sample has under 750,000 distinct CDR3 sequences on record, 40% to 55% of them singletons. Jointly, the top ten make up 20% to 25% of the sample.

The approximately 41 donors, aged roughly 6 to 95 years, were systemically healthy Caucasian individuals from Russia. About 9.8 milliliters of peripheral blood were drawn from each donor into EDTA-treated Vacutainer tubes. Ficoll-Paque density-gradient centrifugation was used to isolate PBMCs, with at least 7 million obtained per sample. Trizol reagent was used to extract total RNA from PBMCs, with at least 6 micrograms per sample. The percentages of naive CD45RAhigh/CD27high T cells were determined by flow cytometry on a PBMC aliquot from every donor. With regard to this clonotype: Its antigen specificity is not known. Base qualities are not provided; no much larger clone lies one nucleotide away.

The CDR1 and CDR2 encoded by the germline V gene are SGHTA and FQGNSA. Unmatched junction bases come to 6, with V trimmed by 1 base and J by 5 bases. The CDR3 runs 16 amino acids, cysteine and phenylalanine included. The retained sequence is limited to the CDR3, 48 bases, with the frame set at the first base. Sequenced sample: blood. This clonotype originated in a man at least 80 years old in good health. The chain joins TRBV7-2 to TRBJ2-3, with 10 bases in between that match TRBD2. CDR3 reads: CASSLGSSGGGDTQYF. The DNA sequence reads TGTGCCAGCAGCTTAGGTTCGAGCGGGGGGGGAGATACGCAGTATTTT.